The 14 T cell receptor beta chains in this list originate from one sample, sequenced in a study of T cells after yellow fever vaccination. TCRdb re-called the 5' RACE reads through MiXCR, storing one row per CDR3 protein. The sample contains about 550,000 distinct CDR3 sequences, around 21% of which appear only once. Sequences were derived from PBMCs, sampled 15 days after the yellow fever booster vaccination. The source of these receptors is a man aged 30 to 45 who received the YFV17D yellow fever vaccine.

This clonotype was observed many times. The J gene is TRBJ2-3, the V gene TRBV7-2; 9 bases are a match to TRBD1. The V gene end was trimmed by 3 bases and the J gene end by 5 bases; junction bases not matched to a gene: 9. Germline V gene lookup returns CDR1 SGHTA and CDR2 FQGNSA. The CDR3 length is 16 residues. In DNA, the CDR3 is TGTGCCAGCAGCTTCAAAGGGACAGGGAAGGGAGATACGCAGTATTTT. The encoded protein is CASSFKGTGKGDTQYF.

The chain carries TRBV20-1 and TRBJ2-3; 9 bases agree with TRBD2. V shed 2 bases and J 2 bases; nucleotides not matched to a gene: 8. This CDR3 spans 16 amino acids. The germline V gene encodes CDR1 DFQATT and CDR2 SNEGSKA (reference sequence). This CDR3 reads CSARPQRGEFTDTQYF. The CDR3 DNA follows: TGCAGTGCTAGACCACAGCGGGGGGAATTCACAGATACGCAGTATTTT.

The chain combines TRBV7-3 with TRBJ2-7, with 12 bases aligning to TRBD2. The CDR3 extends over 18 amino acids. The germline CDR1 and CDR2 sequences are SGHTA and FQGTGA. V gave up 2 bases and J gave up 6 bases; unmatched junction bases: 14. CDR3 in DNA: TGTGCCAGCAGCTTACGGGGGAGGAGACTAGCGGGAGCTTCCGAGCAGTACTTC. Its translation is CASSLRGRRLAGASEQYF.

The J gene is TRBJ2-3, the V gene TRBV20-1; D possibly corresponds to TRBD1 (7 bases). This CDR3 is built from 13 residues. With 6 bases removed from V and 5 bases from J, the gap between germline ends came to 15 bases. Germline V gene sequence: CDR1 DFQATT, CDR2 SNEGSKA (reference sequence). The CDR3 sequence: CSAPTGTRDTQYF. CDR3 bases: TGCAGTGCGCCGACAGGGACTCGAGATACGCAGTATTTT.

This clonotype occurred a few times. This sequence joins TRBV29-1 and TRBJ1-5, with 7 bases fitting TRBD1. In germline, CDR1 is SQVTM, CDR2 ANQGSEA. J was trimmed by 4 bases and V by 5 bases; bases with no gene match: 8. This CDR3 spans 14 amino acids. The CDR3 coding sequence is TGCAGCGTTCGCATCGGGACAGAAAATCAGCCCCAGCATTTT. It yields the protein CSVRIGTENQPQHF.

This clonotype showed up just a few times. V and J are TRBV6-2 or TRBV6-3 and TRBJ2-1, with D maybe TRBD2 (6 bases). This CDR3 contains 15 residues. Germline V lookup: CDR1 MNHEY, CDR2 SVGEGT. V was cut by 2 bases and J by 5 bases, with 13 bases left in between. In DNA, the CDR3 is TGTGCCAGCAGTTACGGGCTAGCGCTGAACAATGAGCAGTTCTTC. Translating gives CASSYGLALNNEQFF.

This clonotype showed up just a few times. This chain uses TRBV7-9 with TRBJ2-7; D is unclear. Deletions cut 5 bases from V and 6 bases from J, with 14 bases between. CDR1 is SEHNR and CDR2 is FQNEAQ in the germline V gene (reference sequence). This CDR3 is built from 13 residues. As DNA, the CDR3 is TGTGCCAGCAGCCGAGAGATGACCGGCGAGCAGTACTTC. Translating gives CASSREMTGEQYF.

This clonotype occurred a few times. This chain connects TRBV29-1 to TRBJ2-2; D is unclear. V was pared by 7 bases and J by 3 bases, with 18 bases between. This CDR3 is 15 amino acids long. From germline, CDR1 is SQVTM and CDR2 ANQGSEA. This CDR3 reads CSGRVDLLDTGELFF. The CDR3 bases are TGCAGCGGCCGGGTAGACCTCTTGGACACCGGGGAGCTGTTTTTT.

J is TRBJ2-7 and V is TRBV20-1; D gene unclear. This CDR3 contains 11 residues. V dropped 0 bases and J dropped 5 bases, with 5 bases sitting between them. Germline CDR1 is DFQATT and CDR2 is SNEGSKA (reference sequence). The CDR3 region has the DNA TGCAGTGCTAGAGAGAGAAACGAGCAGTACTTC. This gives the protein CSARERNEQYF.

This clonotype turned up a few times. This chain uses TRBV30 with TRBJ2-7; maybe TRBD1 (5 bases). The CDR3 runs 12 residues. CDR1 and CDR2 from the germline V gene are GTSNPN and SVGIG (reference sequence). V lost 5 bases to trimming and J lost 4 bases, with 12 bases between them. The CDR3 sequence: CAWGHAEYEQYF. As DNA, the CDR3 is TGTGCCTGGGGACACGCAGAATACGAGCAGTACTTC.

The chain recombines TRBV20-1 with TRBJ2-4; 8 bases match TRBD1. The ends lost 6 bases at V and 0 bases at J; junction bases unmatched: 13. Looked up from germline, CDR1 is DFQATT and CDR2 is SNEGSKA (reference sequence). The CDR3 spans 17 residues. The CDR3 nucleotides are TGCAGTGCGCCCGACCCTGACAGGGGATTAGCCAAAAACATTCAGTACTTC. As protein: CSAPDPDRGLAKNIQYF.

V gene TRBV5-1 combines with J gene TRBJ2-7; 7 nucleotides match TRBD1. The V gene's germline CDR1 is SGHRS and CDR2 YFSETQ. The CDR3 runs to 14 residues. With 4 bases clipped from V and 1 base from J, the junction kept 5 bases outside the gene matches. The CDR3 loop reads CASSPLGQSYEQYF. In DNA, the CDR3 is TGCGCCAGCAGCCCGTTGGGACAGTCCTACGAGCAGTACTTC.

CDR3 protein: CASSLVRDNYEQYF. CDR3 nucleotide sequence: TGCGCCAGCAGCTTGGTGCGGGACAACTACGAGCAGTACTTC. The genes are TRBV5-1 and TRBJ2-7; perhaps D is TRBD1 or TRBD2 (6 bases each). Germline-derived CDR1 and CDR2 are SGHRS and YFSETQ. Trimming stripped 0 bases from V and 3 bases from J, with 10 bases between. The length of the CDR3 is 14 residues.

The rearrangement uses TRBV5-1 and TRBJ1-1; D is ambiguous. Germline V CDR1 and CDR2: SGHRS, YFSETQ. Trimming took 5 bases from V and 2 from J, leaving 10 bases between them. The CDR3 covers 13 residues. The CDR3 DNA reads TGCGCCAGCAGTGAGCCCCCTAACACTGAAGCTTTCTTT. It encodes CASSEPPNTEAFF.